The 32 T cell receptor beta chains reported below all come from one sample, sequenced in a study of neurological immune-mediated disorders. TCRdb redid the calling of the 5' RACE reads with MiXCR, one entry per CDR3 protein. The sample lists about 50,000 distinct CDR3 sequences, 1.5% to 2% occurring once. The sample taken for sequencing was PBMCs. Receptors originate from a middle-aged woman with multiple sclerosis.

This clonotype was counted many times. V usage is TRBV10-2 and J usage is TRBJ2-5; the D gene is possibly TRBD2 (7 bases). Trimming took off 1 base at V and 5 bases at J, with 14 bases between the two ends. The germline CDR1 and CDR2 sequences are WSHSY and SAAADI. The CDR3 is made up of 15 amino acids. CDR3 sequence reads: CASSELGGQMETQYF. The DNA of the CDR3 is TGCGCCAGCAGTGAGTTGGGGGGGCAAATGGAGACCCAGTACTTC.

Ten or more counts support this clonotype. The gene calls are TRBV20-1 and TRBJ2-1; a possible D gene is TRBD2 (5 bases). Trimming shortened V by 3 bases and J by 12 bases, and 12 bases separated the two germline ends. This CDR3 spans 11 amino acids. CDR1 and CDR2 from the germline V gene are DFQATT and SNEGSKA (reference sequence). The CDR3 loop reads CSASQAERQFF. Here the CDR3 DNA reads TGCAGTGCTAGCCAAGCGGAGCGGCAGTTCTTC.

This clonotype was seen at least ten times. This chain connects TRBV7-9 to TRBJ2-5; unclear D gene. The CDR3 runs 12 residues. V lost 5 bases and J 5 bases, leaving 9 bases between the germline ends. The germline V gene encodes CDR1 SEHNR and CDR2 FQNEAQ (reference sequence). The CDR3 DNA follows: TGTGCCAGCAGCAAAGTGGGGGAGACCCAGTACTTC. Translation gives CASSKVGETQYF.

This clonotype occurred many times. The chain combines TRBV2 with TRBJ1-5, with D perhaps TRBD1 (5 bases). The CDR3 runs to 15 residues. The ends were cut back, 5 bases at V and 1 base at J, with 12 bases in the middle. Germline V gene sequence: CDR1 SNHLY, CDR2 FYNNEI. This CDR3 reads CASSKDTRSNQPQHF. The CDR3 DNA follows: TGTGCCAGCAGTAAGGACACCCGGAGCAATCAGCCCCAGCATTTT.

This clonotype turned up a few times. V is TRBV18 and J is TRBJ2-3, with D uncertain. Germline V gives CDR1 KGHSH, CDR2 LQKENI. Trimming cost V 3 bases and J 2 bases, with 0 bases left between them. The CDR3 is made up of 11 amino acids. In DNA form, the CDR3 reads TGTGCCAGCTCACCCACAGATACGCAGTATTTT. It translates to CASSPTDTQYF.

This clonotype was observed at least ten times. V is TRBV6-5 and J is TRBJ1-1; D gene unclear. The CDR3 runs to 16 residues. Germline V gene sequence: CDR1 MNHEY, CDR2 SVGAGI. V was trimmed by 0 bases and J by 0 bases, leaving 11 bases between them. The CDR3 sequence: CASSYSNSYLNTEAFF. The CDR3 DNA reads TGTGCCAGCAGTTACTCGAACAGCTACCTGAACACTGAAGCTTTCTTT.

This clonotype was seen repeatedly, ten times or more. The rearrangement uses TRBV18 and TRBJ2-3, with 9 nucleotides matching TRBD2. The CDR3 runs to 15 residues. Unmatched junction bases numbered 7, after V lost 3 bases and J lost 6 bases. Germline V gene data show CDR1 as KGHSH and CDR2 as LQKENI. Here the CDR3 reads CASSPQRGDPDTQYF. The CDR3 DNA follows: TGTGCCAGCTCACCCCAGCGGGGGGACCCGGATACGCAGTATTTT.

This clonotype has ten or more counts. One end of the junction does not line up with germline, which may come from a read error. The V gene is TRBV5-1, the J gene TRBJ1-1; possible D gene TRBD1, 5 bases. The CDR3 sequence is 14 residues long. Germline CDR1 reads SGHRS; CDR2 reads YFSETQ. In DNA, the CDR3 is TGTGCCAGCAGTTTTGGGCAGGGGAACACTGAAGCTTTCTTT. Translation: CASSFGQGNTEAFF.

Many counts were recorded for this clonotype. The chain is built from TRBV20-1 and TRBJ1-1; D is perhaps TRBD1 (5 bases). Between the trimmed V and J ends, which lost 1 base and 1 base, there was a span of 16 bases. The germline V gene has CDR1 DFQATT and CDR2 SNEGSKA (reference sequence). CDR3 size: 16 residues. DNA of the CDR3: TGCAGTGCTAGAGGTCCCGCTGGAGGGGCGAACACTGAAGCTTTCTTT. As protein: CSARGPAGGANTEAFF.

This clonotype was counted many times. The chain couples TRBV18 to TRBJ2-1; the D gene is possibly TRBD2 (5 bases). Germline CDR1 reads KGHSH; CDR2 reads LQKENI. CDR3 length equals 12 residues. Trimming cost V 5 bases and J 8 bases, with 10 bases left between them. The DNA for the CDR3 is TGTGCCAGCTCAATTACTAGGGATGAGCAGTTCTTC. This encodes CASSITRDEQFF.

The table lists this clonotype with many counts. The chain has TRBV7-8 and TRBJ2-3; no clear D. V dropped 3 bases and J dropped 5 bases, with 6 bases sitting between them. The CDR3 length is 12 residues. Germline V gene sequence: CDR1 SGHVS, CDR2 FQNEAQ. The CDR3: CASSFSGDTQYF. CDR3 sequence (DNA): TGTGCCAGCAGCTTTAGTGGAGATACGCAGTATTTT.

There are many counts of this clonotype. The chain couples TRBV10-3 to TRBJ2-3; 8 bases align to TRBD1. Germline CDR1 ENHRY, CDR2 SYGVKD. The CDR3 runs to 14 residues. V gave up 6 bases and J gave up 6 bases; unmatched junction bases: 8. The CDR3 loop is CAIRNRDRQDTQYF. For the CDR3, the DNA is TGTGCCATCAGGAACCGGGACAGGCAGGATACGCAGTATTTT.

This clonotype showed up many times. The chain recombines TRBV5-1 with TRBJ2-1; 9 bases line up with TRBD1. The CDR3 has 16 residues. V shed 3 bases and J 7 bases; nucleotides not matched to a gene: 11. Germline assignment: CDR1 SGHRS and CDR2 YFSETQ. Here the CDR3 reads CASSWGQGGSYNEQFF. CDR3 sequence (DNA): TGCGCCAGCAGCTGGGGACAGGGCGGGTCTTATAATGAGCAGTTCTTC.

This clonotype was seen only once. The chain combines TRBV7-9 with TRBJ1-2, with 12 bases identical to TRBD1. The CDR3 totals 15 residues. CDR1 and CDR2 (germline): SEHNR, FQNEAQ (reference sequence). V shed 5 bases, J shed 4 bases, and the junction held 5 bases outside the gene matches. DNA of the CDR3: TGTGCCAGCAGCCATGGGACAGGGGGCCTCTATGGCTACACCTTC. It encodes CASSHGTGGLYGYTF. Full variable domain (outside the CDR3, taken from reference TRBV7-9 and TRBJ1-2): DTGVSQNPRHKITKRGQNVTFRCDPISEHNRLYWYRQTLGQGPEFLTYFQNEAQLEKSRLLSDRFSAERPKGSFSTLEIQRTEQGDSAMYLCASSHGTGGLYGYTFGSGTRLTVV.

This clonotype was detected ten times or more. This sequence joins TRBV11-2 and TRBJ2-3, with 8 nucleotides matching TRBD1. Unmatched junction bases numbered 5, after V lost 3 bases and J lost 6 bases. Germline V gene sequence: CDR1 SGHAT, CDR2 FQNNGV. CDR3 size: 14 residues. CDR3 in amino acids: CASSFGTGFDTQYF. CDR3 coding DNA: TGTGCCAGCAGCTTCGGGACAGGATTCGATACGCAGTATTTT.

This clonotype has a count of ten or more. V gene TRBV18 combines with J gene TRBJ2-7; TRBD1 is a possible D gene (5 bases). V lost 5 bases, J lost 2 bases, and 16 bases lay in between. CDR1 and CDR2 (germline): KGHSH, LQKENI. CDR3 length: 15 residues. The CDR3 DNA is TGTGCCAGCTCAAGAATACAGGATTCTCCCTACGAGCAGTACTTC. The encoded protein is CASSRIQDSPYEQYF. The whole variable domain, remainder taken from reference TRBV18 and TRBJ2-7, is NAGVMQNPRHLVRRRGQEARLRCSPMKGHSHVYWYRQLPEEGLKFMVYLQKENIIDESGMPKERFSAEFPKEGPSILRIQQVVRGDSAAYFCASSRIQDSPYEQYFGPGTRLTVT.

At least ten counts were recorded for this clonotype. The genes are TRBV5-1 and TRBJ2-7; 7 bases are a match to TRBD1. The J segment lost 6 bases and the V segment lost 4 bases, leaving 7 bases of the junction unmatched. The CDR3 is made up of 13 amino acids. Germline V lookup: CDR1 SGHRS, CDR2 YFSETQ. The CDR3 is CASSTQGNGEQYF. The DNA of the CDR3 is TGCGCCAGCAGCACACAGGGGAACGGCGAGCAGTACTTC. Full variable domain (missing parts from reference TRBV5-1 and TRBJ2-7): KAGVTQTPRYLIKTRGQQVTLSCSPISGHRSVSWYQQTPGQGLQFLFEYFSETQRNKGNFPGRFSGRQFSNSRSEMNVSTLELGDSALYLCASSTQGNGEQYFGPGTRLTVT.

This clonotype has ten or more counts. V and J are TRBV20-1 and TRBJ2-5; possible D gene TRBD2, 5 bases. V gave up 6 bases and J gave up 5 bases, with 16 bases separating them. Germline CDR1 is DFQATT and CDR2 is SNEGSKA (reference sequence). This CDR3 comprises 13 residues. The CDR3 bases are TGCAGTGCAAGGGTAGGGTCGGGGGAGACCCAGTACTTC. Amino acids: CSARVGSGETQYF.

There are many counts of this clonotype. The chain has TRBV3-1 and TRBJ2-7; 7 nucleotides align to TRBD1. CDR1 LGHDT and CDR2 YNNKEL come from the germline V gene (reference sequence). The CDR3 spans 13 residues. V lost 4 bases and J lost 3; bases outside the gene matches: 3. Here the CDR3 reads CASSPRQGYEQYF. The CDR3 nucleotides are TGTGCCAGCAGCCCCCGACAGGGCTACGAGCAGTACTTC.

This clonotype was counted ten times or more. The chain uses TRBV20-1 and TRBJ1-5, with a tentative D call TRBD1 (6 bases). Germline V CDR1 and CDR2: DFQATT, SNEGSKA (reference sequence). V was trimmed by 0 bases and J by 6 bases, leaving 12 bases between them. This CDR3 is built from 14 residues. The CDR3 loop is CSARDEQGGQPQHF. DNA of the CDR3: TGCAGTGCTAGAGATGAACAGGGCGGTCAGCCCCAGCATTTT.

This clonotype was seen repeatedly, ten times or more. The gene calls are TRBV15 and TRBJ1-6, with no clear D. This CDR3 spans 12 amino acids. V was clipped by 0 bases and J by 10 bases, with 4 bases between them. Germline V gene lookup returns CDR1 LNHNV and CDR2 YYDKDF (reference sequence). The CDR3: CATSRDRSPLHF. In DNA, the CDR3 is TGTGCCACCAGCAGAGACCGGTCACCCCTCCACTTT.

There are many counts of this clonotype. V and J are TRBV12-3 or TRBV12-4 and TRBJ1-1; 9 nucleotides match TRBD1. This CDR3 region has 15 residues. Trimming removed 4 bases from V and 1 base from J; junction bases left unmatched: 4. In DNA, the CDR3 is TGTGCCAGCAGTTCTAGACAGGGGGAGAACACTGAAGCTTTCTTT. This translates into CASSSRQGENTEAFF.

This clonotype was seen ten or more times. The rearrangement links TRBV6-5 to TRBJ1-1; TRBD1 might be the D (6 bases). CDR3 size: 11 residues. Trimming removed 5 bases at V and 11 bases at J, with 12 bases between. CDR1 is MNHEY and CDR2 is SVGAGI in the germline V gene. CDR3 DNA sequence: TGTGCCAGCAGTCAAGGGGGTCTGGCTTTCTTT. Its translation is CASSQGGLAFF.

In this sample, this clonotype turned up many times. The rearrangement uses TRBV5-1 and TRBJ2-2, with D hard to call. Trimming took 4 bases from V and 0 from J, leaving 10 bases between them. Per germline, CDR1 SGHRS and CDR2 YFSETQ. The CDR3 runs to 15 residues. CDR3 coding DNA: TGCGCCAGCAGCCCAGTCACTTCGAACACCGGGGAGCTGTTTTTT. It specifies CASSPVTSNTGELFF.

This clonotype was seen many times. This rearrangement joins TRBV5-1 to TRBJ1-1, with D possibly matching TRBD1 (5 bases). The CDR3 spans 15 residues. Per germline, CDR1 SGHRS and CDR2 YFSETQ. The V and J ends lost 2 bases and 3 bases respectively, with 14 bases between them. DNA of the CDR3: TGCGCCAGCAGCTTTGACCCCCGAGGGGACACTGAAGCTTTCTTT. It translates to CASSFDPRGDTEAFF.

This clonotype was observed at least ten times. The chain combines TRBV20-1 with TRBJ2-3; 8 nucleotides agree with TRBD2. This CDR3 is 16 amino acids long. From germline, CDR1 is DFQATT and CDR2 SNEGSKA (reference sequence). Trimming took 3 bases from V and 2 from J; bases not matched to a gene: 10. The CDR3 reads CSASWVAGRYTDTQYF. CDR3 DNA: TGCAGTGCTAGTTGGGTAGCGGGGAGGTACACAGATACGCAGTATTTT.

This clonotype was recorded many times. The chain links TRBV7-8 to TRBJ1-2, with D maybe TRBD1 (6 bases). CDR3 length equals 13 residues. V lost 3 bases to trimming and J lost 6 bases, with 11 bases between them. Germline CDR1 and CDR2: SGHVS and FQNEAQ. CDR3 nucleotides: TGTGCCAGCAGCTTGAAGGGGGTACATGGCTACACCTTC. Encoded protein: CASSLKGVHGYTF. The variable domain in full, completed from reference TRBV7-8 and TRBJ1-2, reads GAGVSQSPRYKVAKRGQDVALRCDPISGHVSLFWYQQALGQGPEFLTYFQNEAQLDKSGLPSDRFFAERPEGSVSTLKIQRTQQEDSAVYLCASSLKGVHGYTFGSGTRLTVV.

This clonotype was counted at least ten times. V and J are TRBV29-1 and TRBJ1-3, with D maybe TRBD1 (5 bases). V was pared by 5 bases and J by 4 bases, with 12 bases between. Germline loops: CDR1 SQVTM, CDR2 ANQGSEA. The CDR3 runs to 13 residues. The CDR3 DNA reads TGCAGCGTTCGGGCAGGGTCCGGAAACACCATATATTTT. Its protein is CSVRAGSGNTIYF.

This clonotype has at least ten counts. The chain has TRBV20-1 and TRBJ2-6; TRBD1 matches 7 bases. The trim removed 4 bases at V and 4 bases at J, leaving 4 bases unmatched. There are 14 residues in the CDR3. Germline CDR1 reads DFQATT; CDR2 reads SNEGSKA (reference sequence). CDR3 DNA: TGCAGTGCTATGAGGGGGCCAGGGGCCAACGTCCTGACTTTC. Amino acids: CSAMRGPGANVLTF.

This clonotype was observed at least ten times. V is TRBV9 and J is TRBJ2-3; D gene ambiguous. The V end lost 3 bases, the J end lost 3 bases, and 8 bases lay between the germline ends. CDR3 length: 13 residues. Germline V gives CDR1 SGDLS, CDR2 YYNGEE. CDR3 loop: CASSELETDTQYF. In nucleotides, the CDR3 is TGTGCCAGCAGCGAGCTTGAAACAGATACGCAGTATTTT.

This clonotype was seen a few times. The rearrangement uses TRBV11-3 and TRBJ2-2, with a tentative D call TRBD1 (5 bases). Germline CDR1 SGHNT, CDR2 YENEEA. This CDR3 has 13 amino acids. V was clipped by 8 bases and J by 4 bases, with 11 bases between them. The CDR3 bases are TGTGCCAGCGAGCAGGGTAGCACCGGGGAGCTGTTTTTT. The encoded protein is CASEQGSTGELFF.

This clonotype was counted at least ten times. The chain joins TRBV20-1 to TRBJ2-1; D is tentatively TRBD1 or TRBD2 (5 bases each). Germline CDR1 reads DFQATT; CDR2 reads SNEGSKA (reference sequence). V lost 2 bases and J 8 bases, leaving 19 bases between the germline ends. The CDR3 runs to 15 residues. The CDR3 region has the DNA TGCAGTGCTAGACTCCCGGGGCCAAGGGGCGATGAGCAGTTCTTC. Translation: CSARLPGPRGDEQFF.